This TCR beta chain appears in the sequencing data of a study of a mutant IDH1 vaccine in newly diagnosed glioma. Time point of the sample: week 35, safety follow-up. Topical imiquimod accompanied each vaccine dose, which consisted of 300 ug of mutant IDH1 20-mer peptide. The data were produced by immunoSEQ multiplex PCR, yet TCRdb's version contains in-frame clones alone and is incomplete. The sample lists 50,000 to 70,000 clones, about nine tenths occurring once. To note about this clone: Its matching antigen is unknown.

Germline assignment: CDR1 WSHSY and CDR2 SAAADI. The CDR3 length is 15 residues. The ends lost 6 bases at V and 4 bases at J; junction bases unmatched: 4. The receptor comes from a man between 35 and 55 years old with glioma. The chain joins TRBV10-2 to TRBJ2-2, with 11 positions matching TRBD2. The source was PBMCs, collected from a glioma patient whose treatment included an IDH1 peptide vaccine. CDR3 in amino acids: CASRDSGRATGELFF. CDR3 DNA: TGCGCCAGCAGAGATAGCGGGAGGGCCACCGGGGAGCTGTTTTTT.